These 20 T cell receptor beta chains share one sample of origin, sequenced in a study of cytomegalovirus exposure and HLA in healthy donors. Primers for the PCR totalled 60 Vbeta and 13 Jbeta. The data were produced by immunoSEQ multiplex PCR, yet TCRdb's version contains in-frame clones alone and is incomplete. Among some 150,000 clones, 80% were seen once, and the ten largest hold 2% to 2.5%. The specimen sequenced was PBMCs. The receptors stem from a man in his thirties or forties in good health and CMV-seronegative.

This clone has a single count. The chain couples TRBV6-5 to TRBJ2-7; 9 bases align to TRBD2. The CDR3 consists of 15 residues. J was trimmed by 4 bases and V by 6 bases; bases with no gene match: 10. Germline V lookup: CDR1 MNHEY, CDR2 SVGAGI. The CDR3 loop is CASRIAGEVVYEQYF. The CDR3 DNA is TGTGCCAGCAGAATAGCGGGAGAAGTTGTATACGAGCAGTACTTC.

There are a few counts of this clone. The chain employs TRBV6-6 and TRBJ1-3, with D maybe TRBD1 (6 bases). CDR1 and CDR2 (germline): MNHNY, SVGAGI (reference sequence). The CDR3 sequence is 12 residues long. V lost 6 bases and J lost 4, with 7 bases in between. The CDR3, as DNA: TGTGCCAGCAGCGGGACAGGAAACACCATATATTTT. Amino acid sequence: CASSGTGNTIYF.

This clone was detected only a few times. The V and J genes are TRBV2 and TRBJ1-1, with a possible D match to TRBD1 (6 bases). Germline V gene sequence: CDR1 SNHLY, CDR2 FYNNEI. V shed 6 bases and J shed 8 bases, with 10 bases lying between them. The CDR3 extends over 11 amino acids. The CDR3 protein is CASRQGSEAFF. The CDR3 DNA follows: TGTGCCAGCAGACAGGGATCCGAAGCTTTCTTT.

The chain carries TRBV18 and TRBJ2-7, with TRBD1 matching over 7 bases. Germline V lookup: CDR1 KGHSH, CDR2 LQKENI. Unmatched junction bases numbered 8, after V lost 0 bases and J lost 3 bases. This CDR3 region has 16 residues. Here the CDR3 reads CASSPPGLAGGYEQYF. The DNA of the CDR3 is TGTGCCAGCTCACCACCTGGGCTTGCAGGGGGCTACGAGCAGTACTTC.

There are a few counts of this clone. This sequence joins TRBV7-9 and TRBJ1-1; D uncertain. The CDR3 runs 15 residues. Trimming took 1 base from V and 1 from J, leaving 10 bases between them. Germline CDR1 and CDR2: SEHNR and FQNEAQ (reference sequence). CDR3 residues: CASSLDLTTNTEAFF. CDR3 nucleotide sequence: TGTGCCAGCAGCTTAGACTTGACAACGAACACTGAAGCTTTCTTT.

J is TRBJ1-1 and V is TRBV4-1, with D maybe TRBD1 (6 bases). In germline, CDR1 is MGHRA, CDR2 YSYEKL. There are 15 residues in the CDR3. Trimming removed 0 bases from V and 0 bases from J, with 8 bases in between. The CDR3 DNA reads as TGCGCCAGCAGCCAAGATGAGGGGGTGAACACTGAAGCTTTCTTT. Translating gives CASSQDEGVNTEAFF.

The chain employs TRBV4-1 and TRBJ2-2, with D possibly being TRBD2 (6 bases). The CDR3 loop spans 16 amino acids. The germline V gene has CDR1 MGHRA and CDR2 YSYEKL. Trimming pared 1 base from V and 3 bases from J, leaving 12 bases between. The DNA of the CDR3 is TGCGCCAGCAGCCAAGGGCGACTAGAGTACACCGGGGAGCTGTTTTTT. Translation: CASSQGRLEYTGELFF.

In this sample, this clone turned up once. The genes are TRBV10-3 and TRBJ2-7; 8 bases map to TRBD1. CDR1 and CDR2 (germline): ENHRY, SYGVKD. After removal of 6 bases from V and 7 bases from J, the junction contained 11 bases not matched to a gene. There are 14 residues in the CDR3. CDR3 in DNA: TGTGCCATCAGGGAAGCAGGGGGCATGGGGGAGCAGTACTTC. It translates to CAIREAGGMGEQYF.

The chain carries TRBV12-5 and TRBJ2-7; unclear D gene. In germline, CDR1 is LGHNT, CDR2 FRNRAP. CDR3 length: 14 residues. Trimming stripped 1 base from V and 5 bases from J, with 12 bases between. In DNA, the CDR3 is TGTGCTAGTGGTTTGGCCCACTATCGCGACGAGCAGTACTTC. This codes for CASGLAHYRDEQYF.

This chain joins TRBV5-4 and TRBJ2-7; D ambiguous. The V end lost 0 bases, the J end lost 1 base, and 8 bases lay between the germline ends. The germline V gene encodes CDR1 SGHNT and CDR2 YYREEE (reference sequence). This CDR3 is 14 amino acids long. The CDR3 loop is CASSLEAGSYEQYF. As DNA, the CDR3 is TGTGCCAGCAGCTTGGAAGCAGGTTCCTACGAGCAGTACTTC.

The rearrangement links TRBV5-8 to TRBJ2-5; a possible D gene is TRBD1 (6 bases). Germline lookup yields CDR1 SGHTS and CDR2 YDEGEE. This CDR3 region has 14 residues. Trimming left V 4 bases short and J 1 base short, with 11 bases between. The CDR3 reads CASSQGLPQETQYF. CDR3 DNA sequence: TGTGCCAGCAGCCAGGGGCTACCCCAAGAGACCCAGTACTTC.

The CDR3 DNA follows: TGTGCCAGCTCACCTGCTGGGACAGGGGTCTCCTCCTATGGCTACACCTTC. Translation: CASSPAGTGVSSYGYTF. V is TRBV18 and J is TRBJ1-2; TRBD1 matches at 10 bases. V shed 3 bases and J 4 bases; nucleotides not matched to a gene: 11. CDR3 length: 17 amino acids. Germline-derived CDR1 and CDR2 are KGHSH and LQKENI.

This chain uses TRBV19 with TRBJ1-2; D is possibly TRBD1 (5 bases). CDR3 length: 13 residues. V lost 6 bases and J 3 bases, leaving 11 bases between the germline ends. From germline, CDR1 is LNHDA and CDR2 SQIVND (reference sequence). CDR3 nucleotide sequence: TGTGCCAGTAGCAATCAGGGCGACTATGGCTACACCTTC. It specifies CASSNQGDYGYTF.

The chain has TRBV28 and TRBJ1-5, with D perhaps TRBD1 (6 bases). Germline V gene lookup returns CDR1 MDHEN and CDR2 SYDVKM. Trimming took 5 bases from V and 7 from J, leaving 15 bases between them. The CDR3 length is 14 residues. The CDR3: CASSKFIQGQPQHF. CDR3 nucleotide sequence: TGTGCCAGCAGTAAGTTTATACAGGGACAGCCCCAGCATTTT.

The chain uses TRBV4-1 and TRBJ1-3; D call uncertain. There are 15 residues in the CDR3. V dropped 0 bases and J dropped 3 bases, with 9 bases sitting between them. Looked up from germline, CDR1 is MGHRA and CDR2 is YSYEKL. CDR3 protein: CASSQDRSRGNTIYF. DNA for the CDR3: TGCGCCAGCAGCCAAGATCGCAGTCGTGGAAACACCATATATTTT.

CDR3 amino acids: CASSERRAGGNEKLFF. The CDR3 region has the DNA TGTGCCAGCAGCGAAAGACGGGCGGGTGGTAATGAAAAACTGTTTTTT. The V gene is TRBV28, the J gene TRBJ1-4; no clear D. This CDR3 contains 16 residues. V lost 6 bases and J lost 4, with 18 bases in between. CDR1 MDHEN and CDR2 SYDVKM come from the germline V gene.

The chain uses TRBV6-1 and TRBJ2-1, with D unresolved. The CDR3 is made up of 16 amino acids. Deletions cut 0 bases from V and 4 bases from J, with 13 bases between. Germline V gene lookup returns CDR1 MNHNS and CDR2 SASEGT. The CDR3 is CASSEAATSRYNEQFF. CDR3 coding DNA: TGTGCCAGCAGTGAAGCGGCGACCTCTAGATACAATGAGCAGTTCTTC.

This clone came up once. The chain is built from TRBV7-2 and TRBJ2-5; D call uncertain. V was shortened by 1 base and J by 5 bases, with 5 bases between the two germline ends. Germline V gives CDR1 SGHTA, CDR2 FQGNSA. The CDR3 covers 12 residues. The CDR3 DNA reads TGTGCCAGCAGCTTAGACCGGGAGACCCAGTACTTC. Its protein product is CASSLDRETQYF.

This chain uses TRBV7-9 with TRBJ1-1, with D perhaps TRBD1 (6 bases). The CDR3 runs 13 residues. CDR1 and CDR2 (germline): SEHNR, FQNEAQ (reference sequence). Trimming shortened V by 4 bases and J by 7 bases, and 13 bases separated the two germline ends. In DNA, the CDR3 is TGTGCCAGCAGCTCCGGGACACCCTTTGAAGCTTTCTTT. Amino acid sequence: CASSSGTPFEAFF.

This rearrangement joins TRBV5-1 to TRBJ1-2; 9 bases match TRBD1. Germline values: CDR1 SGHRS, CDR2 YFSETQ. The CDR3 runs to 15 residues. J gave up 0 bases and V 4 bases, and 4 bases lay outside the gene matches. The CDR3 loop is CASSPGQGANYGYTF. In DNA form, the CDR3 reads TGCGCCAGCAGCCCGGGACAGGGAGCTAACTATGGCTACACCTTC.